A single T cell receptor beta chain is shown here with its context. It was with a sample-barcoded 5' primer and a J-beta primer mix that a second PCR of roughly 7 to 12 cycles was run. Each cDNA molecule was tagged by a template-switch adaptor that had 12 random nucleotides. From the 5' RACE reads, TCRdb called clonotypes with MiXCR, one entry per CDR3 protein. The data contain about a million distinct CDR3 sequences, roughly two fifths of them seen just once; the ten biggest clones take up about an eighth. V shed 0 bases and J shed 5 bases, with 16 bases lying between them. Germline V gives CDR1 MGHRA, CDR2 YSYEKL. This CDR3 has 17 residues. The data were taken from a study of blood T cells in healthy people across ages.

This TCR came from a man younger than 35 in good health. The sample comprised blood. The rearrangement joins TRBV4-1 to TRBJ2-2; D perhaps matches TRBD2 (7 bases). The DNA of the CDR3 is TGCGCCAGCAGCCAAGATGGGGGGGCCTCGGGAACCGGGGAGCTGTTTTTT. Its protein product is CASSQDGGASGTGELFF.